This T cell receptor (beta chain) was retrieved from a study of Graves' ophthalmopathy and Graves' hyperthyroidism. Transcripts of RNA were the source for amplifying TCR beta CDR3 regions. Investigators did first-round RT-PCR with HTBI primers, then second-round multiplex PCR. TCRdb ran MiXCR on the multiplex PCR reads and lists one entry per CDR3 protein. Among approximately 210,000 distinct CDR3 sequences listed, approximately 29% were seen once. The CDR3 covers 17 residues. V was trimmed by 7 bases and J by 2 bases, leaving 21 bases between them. Sequencing was performed on peripheral blood. The clonotype originates from a man in his fifties with Graves' ophthalmopathy. The chain employs TRBV12-3 or TRBV12-4 and TRBJ1-3, with D possibly being TRBD1 (5 bases). Here the CDR3 DNA reads TGTGCCAGCAAAAACCGTCCGGGACGCCGTACTGGAAACACCATATATTTT. The encoded protein is CASKNRPGRRTGNTIYF.